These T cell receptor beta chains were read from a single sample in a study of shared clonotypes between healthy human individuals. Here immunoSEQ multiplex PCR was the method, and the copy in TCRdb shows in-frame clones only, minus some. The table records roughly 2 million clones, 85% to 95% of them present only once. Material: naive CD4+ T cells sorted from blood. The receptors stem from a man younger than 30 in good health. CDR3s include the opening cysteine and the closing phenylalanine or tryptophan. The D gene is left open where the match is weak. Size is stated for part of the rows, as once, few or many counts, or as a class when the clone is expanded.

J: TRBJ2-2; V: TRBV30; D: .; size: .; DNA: TGTGCCTGGAGTGTTGGGGGTAACGGGGAGCTGTTTTTT; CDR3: CAWSVGGNGELFF
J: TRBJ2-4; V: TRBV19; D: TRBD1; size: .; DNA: TGTGCCAGTAGTACCTTAACAGGGGAGAAAGCCAAAAACATTCAGTACTTC; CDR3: CASSTLTGEKAKNIQYF
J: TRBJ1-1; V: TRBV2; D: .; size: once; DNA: TGTGCCAGCAGCTCGGGACTGAGGAACACTGAAGCTTTCTTT; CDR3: CASSSGLRNTEAFF
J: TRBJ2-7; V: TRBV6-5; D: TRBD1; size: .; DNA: TGTGCCAGCAGCTCGAGGACAGGGGCCTACGAGCAGCACTTC; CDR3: CASSSRTGAYEQHF
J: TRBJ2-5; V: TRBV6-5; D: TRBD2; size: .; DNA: TGTGCCAGCAGTTACTCGACAAGCGGGGGTGAAGAGACCCAGTACTTC; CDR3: CASSYSTSGGEETQYF
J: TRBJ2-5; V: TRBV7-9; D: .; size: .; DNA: TGTGCCAGCAGCTACCTGCGGGGCGTGGGGGAGACCCAGTACTTC; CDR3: CASSYLRGVGETQYF
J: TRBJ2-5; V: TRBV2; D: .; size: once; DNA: TGTGCCAGCAGTGACTCTTGGGGGCTACAAGAGACCCAGTACTTC; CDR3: CASSDSWGLQETQYF
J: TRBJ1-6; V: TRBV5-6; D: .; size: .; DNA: TGTGCCAGCAGCTGGCGGGGCTCTAATTCACCCCTCCACTTT; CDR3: CASSWRGSNSPLHF
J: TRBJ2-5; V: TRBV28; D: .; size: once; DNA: TGTGCCAGCAGTCGACCGTCCCACGCCCTTCCGTACTTC; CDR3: CASSRPSHALPYF
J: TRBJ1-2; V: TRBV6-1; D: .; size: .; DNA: TGTGCCAGCAGTGCGGGCCCCTGGGCCAACTATGGCTACACCTTC; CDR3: CASSAGPWANYGYTF
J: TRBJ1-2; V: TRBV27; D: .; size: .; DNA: TGTGCCAGCAGGGGGTTCGCTGGCTACACCTTC; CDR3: CASRGFAGYTF
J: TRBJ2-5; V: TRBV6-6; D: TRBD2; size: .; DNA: TGTGCCAGCACCGGGAGGGTTGGGAAAGAGACCCAGTACTTC; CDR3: CASTGRVGKETQYF
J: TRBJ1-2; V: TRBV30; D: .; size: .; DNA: TGTGCCTGGGCAGGGGTTAACTATGGCTACACCTTC; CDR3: CAWAGVNYGYTF
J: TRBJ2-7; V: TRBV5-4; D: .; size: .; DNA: TGTGCCAGCAGCTTGCTATTTAGTGGGGGGACCTACGAGCAGTACTTC; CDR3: CASSLLFSGGTYEQYF
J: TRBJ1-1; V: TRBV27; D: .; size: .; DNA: TGTGCCAGCAAGCGCGGGTTGGACACTGAAGCTTTCTTT; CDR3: CASKRGLDTEAFF
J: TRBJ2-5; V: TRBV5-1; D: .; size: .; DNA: TGCGCCAGCAGCCTGGACCCAGGGGCGCAAGAGACCCAGTACTTC; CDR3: CASSLDPGAQETQYF
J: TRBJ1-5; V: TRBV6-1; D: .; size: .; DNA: TGTGCCAGCAGTGTCGTCAGCGGGACACCCAATCAGCCCCAGCATTTT; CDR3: CASSVVSGTPNQPQHF
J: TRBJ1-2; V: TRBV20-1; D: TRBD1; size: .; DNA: TGCAGTGCCCGGGACAGCTATGGCTACACCTTC; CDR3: CSARDSYGYTF
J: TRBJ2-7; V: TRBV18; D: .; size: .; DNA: TGTGCCAGCTCCGGACAGCTCGGGCACTCCTACGAGCAGTACTTC; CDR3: CASSGQLGHSYEQYF
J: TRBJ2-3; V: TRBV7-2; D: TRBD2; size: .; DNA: TGTGCCAGCAGCCTACTAGCGGGACTCGGCCCTAGCACAGATACGCAGTATTTT; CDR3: CASSLLAGLGPSTDTQYF
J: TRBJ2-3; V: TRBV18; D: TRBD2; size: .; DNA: TGTGCCAGCTCAAGCAAGGCGGGAGGGCCAATGGATACGCAGTATTTT; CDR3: CASSSKAGGPMDTQYF
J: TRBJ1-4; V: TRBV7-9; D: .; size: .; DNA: TGTGCCAGCAGCCCTACAGGATCTGCTAATGAAAAACTGTTTTTT; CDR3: CASSPTGSANEKLFF
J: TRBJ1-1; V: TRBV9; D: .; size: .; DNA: TGTGCCAGCAGCGTAGAACCAGAGAACACTGAAGCTTTCTTT; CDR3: CASSVEPENTEAFF
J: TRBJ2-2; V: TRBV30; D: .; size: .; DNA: TGTGCCTGGAGTGTACGTTTGGTAGCCGGGGAGCTGTTTTTT; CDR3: CAWSVRLVAGELFF
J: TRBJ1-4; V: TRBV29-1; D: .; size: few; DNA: TGCAGCGTCGGGGATGCAACTAATGAAAAACTGTTTTTT; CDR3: CSVGDATNEKLFF
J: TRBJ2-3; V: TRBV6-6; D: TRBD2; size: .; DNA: TGTGCCAGCAGTTACTCGAGCGCGGGAGGGACAGATACGCAGTATTTT; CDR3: CASSYSSAGGTDTQYF
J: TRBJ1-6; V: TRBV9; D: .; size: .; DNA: TGTGCCAGCAGCAAACAGGGCTCAAATTCACCCCTCCACTTT; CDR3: CASSKQGSNSPLHF
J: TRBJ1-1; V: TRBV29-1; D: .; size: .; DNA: TGCAGCGTTGATGGGCCGAGAAGGTGGGACACTGAAGCTTTCTTT; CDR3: CSVDGPRRWDTEAFF
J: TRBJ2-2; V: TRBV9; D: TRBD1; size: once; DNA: TGTGCCAGCAGCGTAGATGAAGGGGGCCTCTCGAACACCGGGGAGCTGTTTTTT; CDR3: CASSVDEGGLSNTGELFF